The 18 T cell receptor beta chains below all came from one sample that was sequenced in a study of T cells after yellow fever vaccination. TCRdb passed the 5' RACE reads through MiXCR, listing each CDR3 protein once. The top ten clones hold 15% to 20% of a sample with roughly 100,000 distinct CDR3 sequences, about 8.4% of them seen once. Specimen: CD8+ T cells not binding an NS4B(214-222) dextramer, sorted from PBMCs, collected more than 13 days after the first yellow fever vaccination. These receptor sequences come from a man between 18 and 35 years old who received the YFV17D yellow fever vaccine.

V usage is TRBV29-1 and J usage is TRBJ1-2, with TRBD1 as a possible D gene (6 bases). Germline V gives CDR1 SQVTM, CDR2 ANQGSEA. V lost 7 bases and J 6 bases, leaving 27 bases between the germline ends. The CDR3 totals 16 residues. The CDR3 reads CSAFGGPSPTRDGYTF. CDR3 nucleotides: TGCAGCGCGTTCGGGGGGCCCAGCCCCACTAGGGATGGCTACACCTTC.

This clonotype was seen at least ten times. The CDR3 DNA is TGTGCCAGCAGTTTAGGGCCTGAAGCTTTCTTT. Its protein is CASSLGPEAFF. The chain employs TRBV12-3 or TRBV12-4 and TRBJ1-1, with D unclear. Trimming took off 1 base at V and 6 bases at J, with 3 bases between the two ends. The CDR3 loop spans 11 amino acids.

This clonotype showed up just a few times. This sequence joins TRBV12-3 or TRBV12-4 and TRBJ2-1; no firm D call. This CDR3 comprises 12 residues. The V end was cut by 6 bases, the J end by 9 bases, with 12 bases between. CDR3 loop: CASSPNTVEQFF. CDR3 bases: TGTGCCAGCAGCCCGAACACCGTTGAGCAGTTCTTC.

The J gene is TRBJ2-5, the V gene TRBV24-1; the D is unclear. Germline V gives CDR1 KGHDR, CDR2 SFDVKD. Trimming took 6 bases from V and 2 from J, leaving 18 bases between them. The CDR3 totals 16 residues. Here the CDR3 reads CATSRIGRAKQETQYF. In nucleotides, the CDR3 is TGTGCCACCAGTCGAATCGGACGGGCAAAACAAGAGACCCAGTACTTC.

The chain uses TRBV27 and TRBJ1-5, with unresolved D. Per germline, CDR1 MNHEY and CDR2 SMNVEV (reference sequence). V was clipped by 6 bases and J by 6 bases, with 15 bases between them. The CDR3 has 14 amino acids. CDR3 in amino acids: CASRPGSLVQPQHF. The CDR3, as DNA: TGTGCCAGCAGGCCGGGGTCCCTCGTTCAGCCCCAGCATTTT.

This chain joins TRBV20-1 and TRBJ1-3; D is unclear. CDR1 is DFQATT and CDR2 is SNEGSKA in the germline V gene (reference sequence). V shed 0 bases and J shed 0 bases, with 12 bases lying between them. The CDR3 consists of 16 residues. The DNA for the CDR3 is TGCAGTGCTAGAGATCTTTCCCTTCGCTCTGGAAACACCATATATTTT. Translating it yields CSARDLSLRSGNTIYF.

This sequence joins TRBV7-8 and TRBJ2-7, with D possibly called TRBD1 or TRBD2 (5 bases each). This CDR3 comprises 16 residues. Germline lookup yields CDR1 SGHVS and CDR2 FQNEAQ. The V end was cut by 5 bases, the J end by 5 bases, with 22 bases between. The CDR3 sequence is CASSRAGTETSHEQYF. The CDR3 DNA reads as TGTGCCAGCAGCAGGGCCGGGACGGAGACATCCCACGAGCAGTACTTC.

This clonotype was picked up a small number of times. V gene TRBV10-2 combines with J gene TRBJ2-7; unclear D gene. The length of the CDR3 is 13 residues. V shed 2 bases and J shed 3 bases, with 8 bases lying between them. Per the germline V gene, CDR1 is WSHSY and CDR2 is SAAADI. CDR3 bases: TGCGCCAGCAGTGAGGACACCTTCTACGAGCAGTACGTC. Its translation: CASSEDTFYEQYV.

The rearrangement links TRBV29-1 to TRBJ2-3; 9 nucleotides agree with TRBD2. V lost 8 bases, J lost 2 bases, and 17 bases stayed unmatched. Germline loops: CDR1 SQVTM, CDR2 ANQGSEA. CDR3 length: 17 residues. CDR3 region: CSYSGALAGPYTDTQYF. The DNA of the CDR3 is TGCAGCTACTCTGGGGCCCTAGCGGGACCTTACACAGATACGCAGTATTTT.

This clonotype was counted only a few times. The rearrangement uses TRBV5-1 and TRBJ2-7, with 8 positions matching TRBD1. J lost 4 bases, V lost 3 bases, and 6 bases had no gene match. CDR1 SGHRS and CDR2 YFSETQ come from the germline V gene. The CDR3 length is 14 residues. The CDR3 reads CASSYRTGRYEQYF. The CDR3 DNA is TGCGCCAGCAGCTACCGGACAGGGAGGTACGAGCAGTACTTC.

In DNA, the CDR3 is TGCAGCGTCTGGGGGATTGAGCAGTTCTTC. It specifies CSVWGIEQFF. This rearrangement joins TRBV29-1 to TRBJ2-1; D is possibly TRBD1 or TRBD2 (5 bases each). The CDR3 sequence is 10 residues long. Trimming shortened V by 6 bases and J by 9 bases, and 9 bases separated the two germline ends. Germline CDR1 reads SQVTM; CDR2 reads ANQGSEA.

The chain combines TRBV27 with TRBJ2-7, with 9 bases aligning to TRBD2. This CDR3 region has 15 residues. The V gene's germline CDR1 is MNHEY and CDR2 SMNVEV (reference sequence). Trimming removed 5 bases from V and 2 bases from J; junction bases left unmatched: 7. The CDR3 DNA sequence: TGTGCCAGCAGTCCCCAGACTAGCGGAACCTACGAGCAGTACTTC. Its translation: CASSPQTSGTYEQYF.

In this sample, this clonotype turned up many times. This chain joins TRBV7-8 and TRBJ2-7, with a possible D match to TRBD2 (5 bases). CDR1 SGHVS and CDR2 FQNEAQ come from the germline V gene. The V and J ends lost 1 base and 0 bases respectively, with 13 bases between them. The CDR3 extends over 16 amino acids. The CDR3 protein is CASSLVSGHLSYEQYF. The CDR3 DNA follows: TGTGCCAGCAGCTTAGTCAGCGGCCACCTCTCCTACGAGCAGTACTTC.

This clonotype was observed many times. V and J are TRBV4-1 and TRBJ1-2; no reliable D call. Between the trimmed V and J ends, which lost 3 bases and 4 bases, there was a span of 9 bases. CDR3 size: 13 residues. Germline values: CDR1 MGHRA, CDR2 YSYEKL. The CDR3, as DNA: TGCGCCAGCAGCCAGACTACGGCCTATGGCTACACCTTC. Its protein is CASSQTTAYGYTF.

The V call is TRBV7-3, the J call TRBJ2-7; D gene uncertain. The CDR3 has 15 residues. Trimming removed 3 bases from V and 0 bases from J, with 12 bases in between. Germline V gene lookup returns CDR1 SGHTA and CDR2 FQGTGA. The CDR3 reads CASSFYPGPSYEQYF. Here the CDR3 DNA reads TGTGCCAGCAGCTTCTACCCCGGCCCCTCCTACGAGCAGTACTTC.

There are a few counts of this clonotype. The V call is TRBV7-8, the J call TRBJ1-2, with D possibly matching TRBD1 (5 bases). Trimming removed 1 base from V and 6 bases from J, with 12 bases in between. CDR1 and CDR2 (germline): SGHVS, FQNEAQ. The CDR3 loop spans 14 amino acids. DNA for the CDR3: TGTGCCAGCAGCTTAGGCGGAGGGGATGATGGCTACACCTTC. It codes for CASSLGGGDDGYTF.

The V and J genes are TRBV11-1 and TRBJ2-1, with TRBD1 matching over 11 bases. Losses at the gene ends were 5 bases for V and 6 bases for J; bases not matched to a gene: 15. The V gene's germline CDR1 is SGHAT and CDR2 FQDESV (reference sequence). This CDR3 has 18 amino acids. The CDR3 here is CASSLFGQGAFVGNEQFF. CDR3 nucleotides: TGTGCCAGCAGCCTTTTCGGACAGGGGGCTTTTGTGGGCAATGAGCAGTTCTTC. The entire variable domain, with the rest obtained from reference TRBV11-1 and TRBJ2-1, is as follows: EAEVAQSPRYKITEKSQAVAFWCDPISGHATLYWYRQILGQGPELLVQFQDESVVDDSQLPKDRFSAERLKGVDSTLKIQPAELGDSAMYLCASSLFGQGAFVGNEQFFGPGTRLTVL.

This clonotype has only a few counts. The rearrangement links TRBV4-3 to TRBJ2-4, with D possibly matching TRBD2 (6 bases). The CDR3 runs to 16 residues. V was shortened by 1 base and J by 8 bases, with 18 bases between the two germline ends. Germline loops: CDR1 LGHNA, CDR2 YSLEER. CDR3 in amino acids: CASSQASRGARDIQYF. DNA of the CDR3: TGCGCCAGCAGCCAAGCTAGCCGCGGGGCTCGGGACATTCAGTACTTC.